The entry below gives a single TCR beta chain sequence along with its context. Its antigen is unknown. The sample comes from a study of blood T cells in healthy people across ages. Across the whole study: The capture of about one barcoded beta molecule per two T cells was achieved by template switching.

A second roughly 6 to 12 cycle PCR used barcoded and J-beta primers. MiXCR, run by TCRdb on the 5' RACE reads, gives a single entry per CDR3 protein. The repertoire has around 620,000 distinct CDR3 sequences, approximately 25% of them found once; the top ten carry approximately 17%. Per germline, CDR1 MNHNY and CDR2 SVGAGI (reference sequence). J gave up 2 bases and V 6 bases, and 10 bases lay outside the gene matches. The CDR3 sequence is 16 residues long. Study-level results: Getting older went along with TCR beta diversity per million T cells dropping roughly linearly.

The chain links TRBV6-6 to TRBJ2-7; 10 bases fit TRBD2. Sequenced sample: blood. This receptor was obtained from a woman aged 70-85 years in good health. The CDR3 here is CASRRAGTSATYEQYF. For the CDR3, the DNA is TGTGCCAGCAGGCGGGCCGGGACTAGCGCGACCTACGAGCAGTACTTC.